A selection of T cell receptor beta chains follows, all from one sample in a study of molecular identifiers for immune sequencing clone quantification. TCRdb reprocessed the PCR reads via MiXCR and lists one record per CDR3 protein. The sample has around 300,000 distinct CDR3 sequences; roughly 24% are singletons. The sequencing sample was made of naive CD8+ T cells from blood, with Jurkat cell RNA spiked in. The receptors shown here come from a human donor in good health. Some libraries in this study had Jurkat cell RNA spiked in. CDR3s include the opening cysteine and the closing phenylalanine or tryptophan. D genes are given only for firm matches. The size field is filled for only some rows; it gives once, few, many or a size class.

TGTGCCAGCAGCTTAGCCCCCGGGATTGGCTACAATGAGCAGTTCTTC | CASSLAPGIGYNEQFF | TRBV7-2 | many | TRBJ2-1 | - | 16
TGCGCCAGCAGCCAAGGTCCCGGCATGAATTACAATGAGCAGTTCTTC | CASSQGPGMNYNEQFF | TRBV4-3 | - | TRBJ2-1 | - | 16
TGTGCCAGCAGCTTAGAAACCGCGGGACGGAGTTTGAACACTGAAGCTTTCTTT | CASSLETAGRSLNTEAFF | TRBV11-2 | - | TRBJ1-1 | - | 18
TGTGCCAGCAGCGAGGGTAGTTTGCTGGCAGAGACCCAGTACTTC | CASSEGSLLAETQYF | TRBV9 | many | TRBJ2-5 | - | 15
TGCAGCTCCGGGGAGGGACCGAACACTGAAGCTTTCTTT | CSSGEGPNTEAFF | TRBV29-1 | many | TRBJ1-1 | - | 13
TGTGCCAGCAGCTTAGCGGCGGGCCAACAGCCCCAGCATTTT | CASSLAAGQQPQHF | TRBV11-2 | few | TRBJ1-5 | - | 14
TGTGCCAGCTCCGGGACTAGCGGTTCCGATTCCAAAAACATTCAGTACTTC | CASSGTSGSDSKNIQYF | TRBV7-9 | few | TRBJ2-4 | TRBD2 | 17
TGTGCCAGCAGTTTTGTGGACGCCCGTTTCGACGAGCAGTACTTC | CASSFVDARFDEQYF | TRBV28 | - | TRBJ2-7 | - | 15
TGTGCCAGCAGTTACGGACTAGGGACAGATACGCAGTATTTT | CASSYGLGTDTQYF | TRBV6-5 | few | TRBJ2-3 | TRBD2 | 14
TGCGCCAGCAGCCACGGGCCGCAGGGAGAGTACGAGCAGTACTTC | CASSHGPQGEYEQYF | TRBV5-1 | many | TRBJ2-7 | - | 15
TGCGCCAGCAGCCAGGGCTTCACAGATACGCAGTATTTT | CASSQGFTDTQYF | TRBV4-3 | many | TRBJ2-3 | - | 13
TGCGCCAGCAGCTTGTATCTAGCGGGAGGGTTCTACGAGCAGTACTTC | CASSLYLAGGFYEQYF | TRBV5-1 | many | TRBJ2-7 | TRBD2 | 16
TGTGCCAGCAGCACTACAGGGGTTCAGCCCCAGCATTTT | CASSTTGVQPQHF | TRBV28 | few | TRBJ1-5 | TRBD1 | 13
TGTGCCAGCAGCGTTTCAGGGGTCTTGGAGACCCAGTACTTC | CASSVSGVLETQYF | TRBV9 | few | TRBJ2-5 | - | 14
TGTGCCAGCAGTTACGCACAGGGGCGTCCTTACGAGCAGTACTTC | CASSYAQGRPYEQYF | TRBV6-5 | - | TRBJ2-7 | TRBD1 | 15
TGCGCCAGCAGCCAAGACCACACCTCTGGGGCCAACGTCCTGACTTTC | CASSQDHTSGANVLTF | TRBV4-1 | few | TRBJ2-6 | - | 16
TGTGCCTGGAGGTCAGGGGACGGCTATGGCTACACCTTC | CAWRSGDGYGYTF | TRBV30 | few | TRBJ1-2 | - | 13
TGTGCCTGGAGTACCGGCTGGAACACTGAAGCTTTCTTT | CAWSTGWNTEAFF | TRBV30 | many | TRBJ1-1 | - | 13